Listed below are T cell receptor beta chains from one sample, sequenced in a study of T cell responses to AZD1222 COVID-19 vaccine. The assay was immunoSEQ multiplex PCR, and TCRdb's table has in-frame clones only and misses some. The sample yields more than 90,000 clones, 90% seen once. Specimen: peripheral blood, collected on day 0 of AZD1222 vaccination. The source is an adult in good health. Both conserved end residues are part of each CDR3. D genes are given only for firm matches. Part of the rows lack a size; the others show once, few, many or a class for expanded clones.

d_call: NA
v_call: TRBV4-1
j_call: TRBJ1-3
clone_size: few
cdr3_aa: CASSQGSLTERNTIYF
cdr3_nt: TGCGCCAGCAGCCAAGGATCTCTGACAGAGAGAAACACCATATATTTT

d_call: NA
v_call: TRBV28
j_call: TRBJ1-2
clone_size: once
cdr3_aa: CASSFSGQGLAYTF
cdr3_nt: TGTGCCAGCAGTTTTAGTGGGCAGGGGCTCGCCTACACCTTC

d_call: NA
v_call: TRBV28
j_call: TRBJ2-5
clone_size: NA
cdr3_aa: CASGRTGEETQYF
cdr3_nt: TGTGCCAGCGGGAGGACAGGAGAAGAGACCCAGTACTTC

d_call: TRBD2
v_call: TRBV28
j_call: TRBJ2-7
clone_size: NA
cdr3_aa: CASSFSGGDSYEQYF
cdr3_nt: TGTGCCAGCAGTTTTAGCGGGGGTGACTCCTACGAGCAGTACTTC

d_call: NA
v_call: TRBV27
j_call: TRBJ2-7
clone_size: NA
cdr3_aa: CASSSVWGVGNEQYF
cdr3_nt: TGTGCCAGCAGTTCCGTTTGGGGGGTAGGAAACGAGCAGTACTTC

d_call: NA
v_call: TRBV28
j_call: TRBJ1-1
clone_size: once
cdr3_aa: CASSFAGLEDTEAFF
cdr3_nt: TGTGCCAGCAGTTTTGCAGGGTTAGAAGACACTGAAGCTTTCTTT

d_call: NA
v_call: TRBV6-1
j_call: TRBJ1-5
clone_size: NA
cdr3_aa: CASSDGQPQHF
cdr3_nt: TGTGCCAGCAGTGATGGCCAGCCCCAGCATTTT

d_call: NA
v_call: TRBV5-8
j_call: TRBJ2-7
clone_size: NA
cdr3_aa: CASSLGSGGEQYF
cdr3_nt: TGTGCCAGCAGCTTGGGTTCCGGGGGCGAGCAGTACTTC

d_call: NA
v_call: TRBV9
j_call: TRBJ1-3
clone_size: NA
cdr3_aa: CASSVSPSSGNTIYF
cdr3_nt: TGTGCCAGCAGCGTAAGTCCGAGCTCTGGAAACACCATATATTTT

d_call: TRBD2
v_call: TRBV2
j_call: TRBJ2-7
clone_size: NA
cdr3_aa: CASTGLAGAYEQYF
cdr3_nt: TGTGCCAGCACGGGACTAGCGGGGGCCTACGAGCAGTACTTC

d_call: TRBD1
v_call: TRBV19
j_call: TRBJ2-7
clone_size: NA
cdr3_aa: CASSYRQGAYEQYF
cdr3_nt: TGTGCCAGTAGCTATCGACAGGGTGCCTACGAGCAGTACTTC

d_call: NA
v_call: TRBV7-9
j_call: TRBJ2-5
clone_size: NA
cdr3_aa: CASSPAGSFGVETQYF
cdr3_nt: TGTGCCAGCAGCCCCGCCGGGTCTTTTGGGGTGGAGACCCAGTACTTC

d_call: TRBD1
v_call: TRBV29-1
j_call: TRBJ1-4
clone_size: NA
cdr3_aa: CSVHTSGTENEKLFF
cdr3_nt: TGCAGCGTGCATACCTCCGGGACAGAAAATGAAAAACTGTTTTTT

d_call: TRBD1
v_call: TRBV5-6
j_call: TRBJ2-7
clone_size: NA
cdr3_aa: CASSWYRGSPLSVQYF
cdr3_nt: TGTGCCAGCAGCTGGTACAGGGGGTCTCCGTTGTCGGTGCAGTACTTC

d_call: TRBD1
v_call: TRBV5-1
j_call: TRBJ1-4
clone_size: once
cdr3_aa: CASSLRPGQTNEKLFF
cdr3_nt: TGCGCCAGCAGCTTACGACCGGGACAGACTAATGAAAAACTGTTTTTT

d_call: NA
v_call: TRBV7-9
j_call: TRBJ1-2
clone_size: NA
cdr3_aa: CASSLAQSYGYTF
cdr3_nt: TGTGCCAGCAGCTTAGCGCAGAGTTATGGCTACACCTTC

d_call: NA
v_call: TRBV3-1/TRBV3-2
j_call: TRBJ1-2
clone_size: NA
cdr3_aa: CASSQEFTGYGYTF
cdr3_nt: TGTGCCAGCAGCCAAGAGTTTACAGGATATGGCTACACCTTC

d_call: NA
v_call: TRBV30
j_call: TRBJ1-2
clone_size: NA
cdr3_aa: CAWDKTYGYTF
cdr3_nt: TGTGCCTGGGACAAAACCTATGGCTACACCTTC

d_call: TRBD1
v_call: TRBV3-1/TRBV3-2
j_call: TRBJ1-1
clone_size: NA
cdr3_aa: CASSQDAPGGGIDTEAFF
cdr3_nt: TGTGCCAGCAGCCAAGATGCCCCAGGGGGGGGCATAGACACTGAAGCTTTCTTT

d_call: NA
v_call: TRBV7-2
j_call: TRBJ2-3
clone_size: NA
cdr3_aa: CASSLTSGPDTQYF
cdr3_nt: TGTGCCAGCAGCTTAACGTCGGGGCCAGATACGCAGTATTTT

d_call: NA
v_call: TRBV6-2/TRBV6-3
j_call: TRBJ2-1
clone_size: NA
cdr3_aa: CASSTLLYNEQFF
cdr3_nt: TGTGCCAGCAGTACGCTGCTGTACAATGAGCAGTTCTTC

d_call: NA
v_call: TRBV6-5
j_call: TRBJ1-1
clone_size: NA
cdr3_aa: CASSFTRPGWGTEAFF
cdr3_nt: TGTGCCAGCAGTTTCACTCGACCCGGATGGGGTACTGAAGCTTTCTTT

d_call: NA
v_call: TRBV2
j_call: TRBJ1-5
clone_size: NA
cdr3_aa: CASSPGIANQPQHF
cdr3_nt: TGTGCCAGCAGTCCCGGGATTGCCAATCAGCCCCAGCATTTT

d_call: TRBD1
v_call: TRBV6-5
j_call: TRBJ1-2
clone_size: NA
cdr3_aa: CASSSTGPYYGYTF
cdr3_nt: TGTGCCAGCAGTTCGACAGGGCCATACTATGGCTACACCTTC

d_call: TRBD1
v_call: TRBV5-1
j_call: TRBJ1-2
clone_size: NA
cdr3_aa: CASSSGQDFYGYTF
cdr3_nt: TGCGCCAGCAGCTCGGGACAGGACTTTTATGGCTACACCTTC

d_call: NA
v_call: TRBV27
j_call: TRBJ2-1
clone_size: NA
cdr3_aa: CASSRYNEQFF
cdr3_nt: TGTGCCAGCAGTCGATACAATGAGCAGTTCTTC

d_call: NA
v_call: TRBV5-6
j_call: TRBJ1-4
clone_size: NA
cdr3_aa: CASSLAANDEKLFF
cdr3_nt: TGTGCCAGCAGCTTGGCAGCGAACGATGAAAAACTGTTTTTT

d_call: TRBD1
v_call: TRBV7-8
j_call: TRBJ1-1
clone_size: NA
cdr3_aa: CASSYFGTANTEAFF
cdr3_nt: TGTGCCAGCAGCTATTTCGGGACAGCGAACACTGAAGCTTTCTTT

d_call: NA
v_call: TRBV28
j_call: TRBJ2-7
clone_size: NA
cdr3_aa: CASSLLTPYEQYF
cdr3_nt: TGTGCCAGCAGTTTATTGACCCCCTACGAGCAGTACTTC

d_call: TRBD2
v_call: TRBV5-6
j_call: TRBJ2-2
clone_size: few
cdr3_aa: CASSLLGLNTGELFF
cdr3_nt: TGTGCCAGCAGCCTCCTGGGACTAAACACCGGGGAGCTGTTTTTT

d_call: NA
v_call: TRBV6-5
j_call: TRBJ2-3
clone_size: NA
cdr3_aa: CASKRGEVDTQYF
cdr3_nt: TGTGCCAGCAAAAGGGGGGAAGTAGATACGCAGTATTTT

d_call: NA
v_call: TRBV5-4
j_call: TRBJ2-7
clone_size: NA
cdr3_aa: CASSLPLSYEQYF
cdr3_nt: TGTGCCAGCAGCTTGCCTCTCTCCTACGAGCAGTACTTC

d_call: NA
v_call: TRBV5-6
j_call: TRBJ1-2
clone_size: NA
cdr3_aa: CASEPNGGGYGYTF
cdr3_nt: TGTGCCAGCGAACCCAACGGGGGGGGCTATGGCTACACCTTC

d_call: NA
v_call: TRBV27
j_call: TRBJ1-1
clone_size: NA
cdr3_aa: CASRERTGKGAFF
cdr3_nt: TGTGCCAGCAGAGAGAGGACGGGAAAAGGAGCTTTCTTT

d_call: NA
v_call: TRBV29-1
j_call: TRBJ2-7
clone_size: once
cdr3_aa: CSVVSQSYEQYF
cdr3_nt: TGCAGCGTGGTAAGCCAGTCTTACGAGCAGTACTTC

d_call: TRBD1
v_call: TRBV15
j_call: TRBJ2-7
clone_size: NA
cdr3_aa: CATSRDSGTASYEQYF
cdr3_nt: TGTGCCACCAGCAGAGATTCCGGGACAGCTTCCTACGAGCAGTACTTC

d_call: NA
v_call: TRBV3-1/TRBV3-2
j_call: TRBJ1-2
clone_size: NA
cdr3_aa: CASSQDSPGRGYGYTF
cdr3_nt: TGTGCCAGCAGCCAAGATTCCCCAGGGAGGGGTTATGGCTACACCTTC

d_call: NA
v_call: TRBV5-1
j_call: TRBJ1-1
clone_size: NA
cdr3_aa: CASRNQENTEAFF
cdr3_nt: TGCGCCAGCAGGAATCAGGAGAACACTGAAGCTTTCTTT

d_call: TRBD1
v_call: TRBV5-4
j_call: TRBJ2-7
clone_size: NA
cdr3_aa: CASRGGQGAVYEQYF
cdr3_nt: TGTGCCAGCAGGGGGGGACAGGGGGCGGTTTACGAGCAGTACTTC

d_call: NA
v_call: TRBV27
j_call: TRBJ2-1
clone_size: NA
cdr3_aa: CASSYGLPKPYNEQFF
cdr3_nt: TGTGCCAGCAGCTACGGACTACCTAAACCCTACAATGAGCAGTTCTTC

d_call: NA
v_call: TRBV5-6
j_call: TRBJ1-6
clone_size: NA
cdr3_aa: CASSLATGPYNSPLHF
cdr3_nt: TGTGCCAGCAGCTTAGCCACAGGGCCCTATAATTCACCCCTCCACTTT

d_call: NA
v_call: TRBV11-1
j_call: TRBJ1-1
clone_size: few
cdr3_aa: CASSPPGGTEAFF
cdr3_nt: TGTGCCAGCAGCCCTCCGGGGGGAACTGAAGCTTTCTTT

d_call: NA
v_call: TRBV10-2
j_call: TRBJ1-2
clone_size: once
cdr3_aa: CASRGRSYYGYTF
cdr3_nt: TGCGCCAGCAGAGGGAGGTCATACTATGGCTACACCTTC

d_call: NA
v_call: TRBV5-5
j_call: TRBJ2-3
clone_size: once
cdr3_aa: CASSLEGGIWRDTQYF
cdr3_nt: TGTGCCAGCAGCTTGGAGGGGGGTATCTGGCGGGATACGCAGTATTTT

d_call: NA
v_call: TRBV28
j_call: TRBJ1-5
clone_size: NA
cdr3_aa: CASTPGRARLVGRGRPQHF
cdr3_nt: TGTGCCAGCACCCCTGGGAGGGCGAGGCTAGTTGGGCGGGGGCGGCCCCAGCATTTT

d_call: NA
v_call: TRBV30
j_call: TRBJ1-6
clone_size: NA
cdr3_aa: CAWSGQYNSPLHF
cdr3_nt: TGTGCCTGGAGTGGCCAGTATAATTCACCCCTCCACTTT

d_call: NA
v_call: TRBV28
j_call: TRBJ1-1
clone_size: NA
cdr3_aa: CASYREVNTEAFF
cdr3_nt: TGTGCCAGCTACAGGGAAGTGAACACTGAAGCTTTCTTT

d_call: NA
v_call: TRBV4-1
j_call: TRBJ2-1
clone_size: once
cdr3_aa: CASSQVGKGHGNEQFF
cdr3_nt: TGCGCCAGCAGCCAAGTTGGAAAGGGGCACGGGAATGAGCAGTTCTTC

d_call: NA
v_call: TRBV5-1
j_call: TRBJ1-1
clone_size: few
cdr3_aa: CASSFYRVGEAFF
cdr3_nt: TGCGCCAGCAGCTTTTACAGGGTAGGTGAAGCTTTCTTT

d_call: TRBD1
v_call: TRBV15
j_call: TRBJ1-4
clone_size: NA
cdr3_aa: CATSSRDRAYEKLFF
cdr3_nt: TGTGCCACCAGCAGCAGGGACAGGGCTTATGAAAAACTGTTTTTT

d_call: NA
v_call: TRBV28
j_call: TRBJ1-6
clone_size: NA
cdr3_aa: CASRSRNSPLHF
cdr3_nt: TGTGCCAGCAGGTCGAGAAATTCACCCCTCCACTTT

d_call: TRBD1
v_call: TRBV27
j_call: TRBJ2-7
clone_size: NA
cdr3_aa: CASSSTGSTYEQYF
cdr3_nt: TGTGCCAGCAGTTCGACAGGGAGCACCTACGAGCAGTACTTC

d_call: NA
v_call: TRBV28
j_call: TRBJ1-2
clone_size: NA
cdr3_aa: CASRQGKQGEGYTF
cdr3_nt: TGTGCCAGCCGCCAGGGGAAACAGGGAGAGGGCTACACCTTC

d_call: TRBD1
v_call: TRBV7-9
j_call: TRBJ1-6
clone_size: once
cdr3_aa: CASSSSETGGSPLHF
cdr3_nt: TGTGCCAGCAGCTCCTCCGAGACAGGGGGGTCACCCCTCCACTTT